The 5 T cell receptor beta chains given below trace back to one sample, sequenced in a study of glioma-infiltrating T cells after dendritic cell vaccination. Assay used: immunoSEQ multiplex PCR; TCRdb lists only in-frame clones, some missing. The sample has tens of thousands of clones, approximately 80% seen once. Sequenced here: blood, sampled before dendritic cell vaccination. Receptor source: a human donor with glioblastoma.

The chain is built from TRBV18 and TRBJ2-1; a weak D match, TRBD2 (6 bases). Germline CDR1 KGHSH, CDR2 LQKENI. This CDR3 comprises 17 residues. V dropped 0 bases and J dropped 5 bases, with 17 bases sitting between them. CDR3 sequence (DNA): TGTGCCAGCTCACCACCGGGTTCCGTCGGGGGAAACAATGAGCAGTTCTTC. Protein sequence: CASSPPGSVGGNNEQFF. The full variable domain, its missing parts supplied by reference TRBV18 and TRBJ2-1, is NAGVMQNPRHLVRRRGQEARLRCSPMKGHSHVYWYRQLPEEGLKFMVYLQKENIIDESGMPKERFSAEFPKEGPSILRIQQVVRGDSAAYFCASSPPGSVGGNNEQFFGPGTRLTVL.

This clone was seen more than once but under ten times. As DNA, the CDR3 is TGTGCCAGCTCACCAACAGACAGGGGTGGAAACACCATATATTTT. Encoded protein: CASSPTDRGGNTIYF. The chain joins TRBV18 to TRBJ1-3, with 8 bases matching TRBD1. Losses at the gene ends were 2 bases for V and 3 bases for J; bases not matched to a gene: 3. Germline-derived CDR1 and CDR2 are KGHSH and LQKENI. This CDR3 has 15 amino acids.

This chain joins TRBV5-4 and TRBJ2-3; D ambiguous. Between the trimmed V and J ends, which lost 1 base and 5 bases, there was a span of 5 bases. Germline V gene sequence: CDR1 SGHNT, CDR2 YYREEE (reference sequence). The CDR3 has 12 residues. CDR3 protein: CASSLSGDTQYF. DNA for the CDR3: TGTGCCAGCAGCTTGTCCGGAGATACGCAGTATTTT. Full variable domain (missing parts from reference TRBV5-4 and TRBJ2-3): ETGVTQSPTHLIKTRGQQVTLRCSSQSGHNTVSWYQQALGQGPQFIFQYYREEENGRGNFPPRFSGLQFPNYSSELNVNALELDDSALYLCASSLSGDTQYFGPGTRLTVL.

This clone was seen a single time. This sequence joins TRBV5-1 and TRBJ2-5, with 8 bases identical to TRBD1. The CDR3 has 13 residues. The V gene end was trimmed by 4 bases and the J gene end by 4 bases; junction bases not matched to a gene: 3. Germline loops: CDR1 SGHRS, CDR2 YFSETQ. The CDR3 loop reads CASSPGTGETQYF. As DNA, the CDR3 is TGCGCCAGCAGCCCCGGGACAGGAGAGACCCAGTACTTC.

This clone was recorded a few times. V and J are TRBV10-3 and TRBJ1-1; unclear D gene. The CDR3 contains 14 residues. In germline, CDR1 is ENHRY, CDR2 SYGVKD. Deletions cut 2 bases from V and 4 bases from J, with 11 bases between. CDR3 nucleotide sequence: TGTGCCATCAGTGAGCGGGGTGCTAGCACTGAAGCTTTCTTT. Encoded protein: CAISERGASTEAFF.